This is a list of T cell receptor beta chains from one sample in a study of regulatory T cells in long-lasting Graves disease. TCRdb used MiXCR to reprocess the multiplex PCR reads, holding one entry per CDR3 protein. The sample comprises approximately 440,000 distinct CDR3 sequences, 20% to 30% of which are singletons, and roughly a quarter rests with the top ten. The material sequenced was peripheral blood mononuclear cells (PBMCs), taken when the disease was refractory, from a patient treated with antithyroid drugs. Receptors originate from a female donor with Graves disease. Both conserved end residues are part of each CDR3. D genes are given only for firm matches. Some rows have no size entry. The others give once, few or many, or a class for an expanded clone.

>-|-|15|TRBV14|TRBJ1-2
CASSQEWVGGYGYTF
TGTGCCAGCAGCCAAGAGTGGGTCGGCGGCTATGGCTACACCTTC
>few|TRBD1|15|TRBV5-1|TRBJ1-1
CASSLGTDMMAEAFF
TGCGCCAGCAGCCTCGGGACAGACATGATGGCTGAAGCTTTCTTT
>-|TRBD2|16|TRBV7-9|TRBJ2-1
CASSLQGGGSERSKFF
TGTGCCAGCAGCTTACAAGGCGGCGGGAGCGAACGATCCAAGTTCTTC
>-|-|12|TRBV18|TRBJ2-7
CASSPGVHEQYF
TGTGCCAGCTCGCCAGGGGTCCACGAGCAGTACTTC
>many|TRBD2|17|TRBV19|TRBJ2-4
CASSIGLAGGPQNIQYF
TGTGCCAGTAGTATAGGCCTAGCGGGAGGGCCCCAAAACATTCAGTACTTC
>few|-|18|TRBV5-6|TRBJ2-4
CASSLVSQPRLDGNIQYF
TGTGCCAGCAGCTTGGTTTCTCAGCCTCGACTAGACGGAAACATTCAGTACTTC
>-|-|15|TRBV7-9|TRBJ1-2
CASIGDTDANYGYTF
TGTGCCAGCATAGGGGACACAGACGCTAACTATGGCTACACCTTC
>-|-|19|TRBV6-5|TRBJ2-2
CASQLRELFTNKNTGELFF
TGTGCCAGCCAGTTACGAGAGCTTTTTACCAACAAGAACACCGGGGAGCTGTTTTTT
>few|-|15|TRBV20-1|TRBJ2-4
CSARTVEMAKNIQYF
TGCAGTGCCAGGACAGTGGAGATGGCCAAAAACATTCAGTACTTC
>many|-|13|TRBV12-3/TRBV12-4|TRBJ1-5
CASSLRVGVSQHF
TGTGCCAGCAGTTTGAGGGTAGGTGTGTCCCAGCATTTT
>many|-|12|TRBV6-5|TRBJ2-7
CASSYSMHEQYF
TGTGCCAGCAGTTACTCGATGCACGAGCAGTACTTC
>few|-|15|TRBV3-1|TRBJ2-7
CASSATGTIYYEQYF
TGTGCCAGCAGTGCTACCGGGACAATATACTACGAGCAGTACTTC
>-|-|15|TRBV18|TRBJ2-5
CASSPLVTGQETQHF
TGTGCCAGCTCACCACTTGTGACGGGCCAAGAGACCCAGCACTTC
>-|TRBD1|17|TRBV6-5|TRBJ1-1
CASSYGVTGGLVTEAFF
TGTGCCAGCAGTTACGGGGTGACAGGGGGATTGGTCACTGAAGCTTTCTTT
>few|TRBD2|18|TRBV28|TRBJ2-1
CASSLPLTSGDQYNEQFF
TGTGCCAGCAGTTTACCGTTAACTAGCGGGGACCAGTACAATGAGCAGTTCTTC
>-|TRBD1|18|TRBV9|TRBJ2-6
CASSGLPGQGVGANVLTF
TGTGCCAGCAGCGGATTACCGGGACAGGGTGTAGGGGCCAACGTCCTGACTTTC
>few|-|17|TRBV11-2|TRBJ2-1
CASSQDIGASSYNEQFF
TGTGCCAGCAGCCAAGATATAGGAGCAAGCTCCTACAATGAGCAGTTCTTC
>-|-|14|TRBV28|TRBJ1-5
CASTHLPRNQPQHF
TGTGCCAGCACACACCTACCCAGGAATCAGCCCCAGCATTTT
>many|TRBD2|16|TRBV28|TRBJ2-5
CASSFGLAGRQETQYF
TGTGCCAGCAGTTTCGGGCTAGCGGGTAGACAAGAGACCCAGTACTTC
>many|TRBD1|16|TRBV7-9|TRBJ1-2
CASSPSPPTGSYGYTF
TGTGCCAGCAGCCCCTCACCCCCGACAGGGTCGTATGGCTACACCTTC
>few|-|13|TRBV15|TRBJ2-5
CATSRAPRETQYF
TGTGCCACCAGCAGAGCCCCTAGGGAGACCCAGTACTTC